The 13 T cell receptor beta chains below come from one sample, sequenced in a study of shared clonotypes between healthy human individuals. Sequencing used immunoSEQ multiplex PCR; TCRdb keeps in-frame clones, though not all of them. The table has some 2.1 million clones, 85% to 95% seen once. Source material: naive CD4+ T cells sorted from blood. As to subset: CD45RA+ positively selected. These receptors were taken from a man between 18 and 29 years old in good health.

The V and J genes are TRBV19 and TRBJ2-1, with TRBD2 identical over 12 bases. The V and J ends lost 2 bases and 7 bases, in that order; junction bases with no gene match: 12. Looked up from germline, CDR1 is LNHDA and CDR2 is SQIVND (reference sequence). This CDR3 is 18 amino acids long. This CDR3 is CASSIRLAGGPGQNEQFF. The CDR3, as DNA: TGTGCCAGTAGTATACGGCTAGCGGGAGGGCCAGGACAAAATGAGCAGTTCTTC.

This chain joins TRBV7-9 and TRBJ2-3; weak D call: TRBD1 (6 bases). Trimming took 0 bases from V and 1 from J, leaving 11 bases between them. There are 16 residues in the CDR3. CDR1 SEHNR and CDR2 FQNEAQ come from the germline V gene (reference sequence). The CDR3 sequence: CASSLAVQGRTDTQYF. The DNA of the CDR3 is TGTGCCAGCAGCTTAGCGGTACAGGGACGCACAGATACGCAGTATTTT.

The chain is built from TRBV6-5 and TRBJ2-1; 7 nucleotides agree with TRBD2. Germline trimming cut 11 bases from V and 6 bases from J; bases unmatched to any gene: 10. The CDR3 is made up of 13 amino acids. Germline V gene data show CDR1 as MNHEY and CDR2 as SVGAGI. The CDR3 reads CAQRLALGNEQFF. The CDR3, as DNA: TGTGCCCAACGACTAGCTCTCGGCAATGAGCAGTTCTTC.

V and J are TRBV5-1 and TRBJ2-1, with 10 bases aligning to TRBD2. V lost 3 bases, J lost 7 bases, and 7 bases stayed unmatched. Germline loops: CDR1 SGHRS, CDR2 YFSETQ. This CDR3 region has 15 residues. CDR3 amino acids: CASSYSLAGVNEQFF. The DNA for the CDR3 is TGCGCCAGCAGCTATTCGCTAGCGGGAGTGAATGAGCAGTTCTTC.

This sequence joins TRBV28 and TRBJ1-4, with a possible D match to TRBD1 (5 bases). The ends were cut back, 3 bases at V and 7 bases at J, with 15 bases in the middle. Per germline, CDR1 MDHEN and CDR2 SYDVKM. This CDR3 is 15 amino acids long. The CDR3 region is CASSLGTVTGEKLFF. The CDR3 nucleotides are TGTGCCAGCAGTTTGGGGACGGTAACGGGTGAAAAACTGTTTTTT.

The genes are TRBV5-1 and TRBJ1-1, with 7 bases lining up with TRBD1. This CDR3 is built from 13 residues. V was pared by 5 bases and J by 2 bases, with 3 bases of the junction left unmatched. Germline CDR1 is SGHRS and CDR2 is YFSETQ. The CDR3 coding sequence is TGCGCCAGCAGGGCAGGGGGAAACACTGAAGCTTTCTTT. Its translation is CASRAGGNTEAFF.

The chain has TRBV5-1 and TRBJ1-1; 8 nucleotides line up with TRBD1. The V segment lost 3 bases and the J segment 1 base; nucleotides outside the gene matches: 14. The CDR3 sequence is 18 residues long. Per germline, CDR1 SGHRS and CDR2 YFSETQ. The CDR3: CASSSPHGRGLQNTEAFF. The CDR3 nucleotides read TGCGCCAGCAGCTCCCCTCATGGCAGGGGGCTCCAGAACACTGAAGCTTTCTTT.

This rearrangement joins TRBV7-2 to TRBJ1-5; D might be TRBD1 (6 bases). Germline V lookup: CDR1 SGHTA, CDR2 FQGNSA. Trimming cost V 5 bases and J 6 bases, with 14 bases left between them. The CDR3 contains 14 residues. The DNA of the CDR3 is TGTGCCAGCAGCCCCTACGGGGGCGGTCAGCCCCAGCATTTT. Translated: CASSPYGGGQPQHF.

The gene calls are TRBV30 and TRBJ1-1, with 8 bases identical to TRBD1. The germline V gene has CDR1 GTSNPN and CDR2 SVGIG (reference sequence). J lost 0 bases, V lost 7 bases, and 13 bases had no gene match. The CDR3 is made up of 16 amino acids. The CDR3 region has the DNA TGTGCCTTCGGACAGGGCCGCATTTTCTTGAACACTGAAGCTTTCTTT. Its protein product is CAFGQGRIFLNTEAFF.

CDR3 sequence reads: CASSLGVGGSYGYTF. DNA of the CDR3: TGTGCCAGCAGCTTAGGGGTAGGGGGCAGCTATGGCTACACCTTC. This rearrangement joins TRBV11-2 to TRBJ1-2; 7 nucleotides line up with TRBD1. The V gene's germline CDR1 is SGHAT and CDR2 FQNNGV. CDR3 length equals 15 residues. The V segment lost 1 base and the J segment 4 bases; nucleotides outside the gene matches: 6. Looking up the rest from reference TRBV11-2 and TRBJ1-2 gives the full variable domain: EAGVAQSPRYKIIEKRQSVAFWCNPISGHATLYWYQQILGQGPKLLIQFQNNGVVDDSQLPKDRFSAERLKGVDSTLKIQPAKLEDSAVYLCASSLGVGGSYGYTFGSGTRLTVV.

In DNA, the CDR3 is TGTGCCATCAGTGAGTCCTGGGGGACAGGAGCCTACGAGCAGTACTTC. Its translation: CAISESWGTGAYEQYF. The V and J genes are TRBV10-3 and TRBJ2-7; 8 nucleotides line up with TRBD1. Per the germline V gene, CDR1 is ENHRY and CDR2 is SYGVKD. The CDR3 totals 16 residues. The trim removed 0 bases at V and 2 bases at J, leaving 6 bases unmatched.

The CDR3 DNA sequence: TGCGCCAGCAGCTTGGCCACAAACACCGATGAAAAACTGTTTTTT. Its translation is CASSLATNTDEKLFF. The V gene is TRBV5-1, the J gene TRBJ1-4; D ambiguous. V was cut by 0 bases and J by 6 bases, with 12 bases left in between. CDR1 SGHRS and CDR2 YFSETQ come from the germline V gene. The CDR3 contains 15 residues.

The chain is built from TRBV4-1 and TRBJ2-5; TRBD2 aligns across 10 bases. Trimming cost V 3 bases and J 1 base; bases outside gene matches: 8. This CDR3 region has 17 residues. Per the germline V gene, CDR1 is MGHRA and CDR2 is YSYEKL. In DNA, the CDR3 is TGCGCCAGCAGCCATGGAGCGGGGGGGCTGGCCCAAGAGACCCAGTACTTC. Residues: CASSHGAGGLAQETQYF.